This T cell receptor (beta chain) is drawn from a study of Ad26.COV2.S vaccination and SARS-CoV-2 variants. Sequencing used immunoSEQ multiplex PCR; TCRdb keeps in-frame clones, though not all of them. There are a few hundred thousand clones in the sample; around 91% occur only once, and around 4.5% lies in the top ten. Germline V gene data show CDR1 as LGHNA and CDR2 as YSLEER. The CDR3 runs to 13 residues. V lost 0 bases and J 4 bases, leaving 6 bases between the germline ends. Described treatment: approximately 18 received Ad26.COV2.S at low or high dose, single or two shots; 5 received placebo; per-sample allocation not given. Samples came from day 63 after the first vaccine or placebo injection. This clone appeared once.

V and J are TRBV4-3 and TRBJ2-5; D uncertain. Sequences were derived from peripheral blood, sampled in a trial of Ad26.COV2.S vaccine versus placebo. This clonotype originated in a person between 18 and 60 years old who received the Ad26.COV2.S COVID-19 vaccine or a placebo. CDR3 bases: TGCGCCAGCAGCCAAGATTGGGGAGAGACCCAGTACTTC. Translated, it gives CASSQDWGETQYF.